The following is a T cell receptor beta chain sequence with its context. Clones were read by immunoSEQ multiplex PCR, and TCRdb kept only the in-frame ones, dropping some. The data hold approximately 49,000 clones, with 80% observed a single time. The V and J ends lost 2 bases and 7 bases respectively, with 11 bases between them. CDR3 length: 13 residues. Germline CDR1 SEHNR, CDR2 FQNEAQ (reference sequence). This sample is part of a study of radiation and T cells in renal cell carcinoma. For the study at large: Nephrectomy followed 15 Gy stereotactic body radiation by 4 weeks.

Indicated time point: blood 2 weeks post-SBRT. As to treatment: 15 Gy SBRT to primary tumor, nephrectomy 4 weeks later. Blood was sampled at baseline, 2 weeks and 4 weeks after SBRT. The patient's renal cell carcinoma had clear cell pathology. The clonotype was recovered from a woman aged 70-85 years with renal cell carcinoma. The specimen was blood, collected from a patient whose treatment included radiotherapy and nephrectomy. This rearrangement joins TRBV7-9 to TRBJ1-1; D is unresolved. The CDR3 nucleotides are TGTGCCAGCAGCTTATCGACGGACCTTGAAGCTTTCTTT. The encoded protein is CASSLSTDLEAFF.